A selection of T cell receptor beta chains follows, all from one sample in a study of control samples from healthy donors and cancer patients. Assay: immunoSEQ multiplex PCR; the TCRdb copy retains only in-frame clones and omits some. The data contain roughly 150,000 clones, around 88% of them seen just once; the ten biggest clones take up roughly 1.7%. Sequencing used blood. Receptors were obtained from a young man in good health. Each CDR3 is given with its conserved first and last residue. A D gene is named only where the DNA matches it firmly. Rows may omit the clone size; those that give it use once, few, many or a size class.

v_call: TRBV5-1
j_call: TRBJ2-5
cdr3_length: 14
d_call: NA
clone_size: NA
cdr3_aa: CASSASGGRETQYF
cdr3_nt: TGCGCCAGCAGCGCCTCCGGGGGACGGGAGACCCAGTACTTC

v_call: TRBV11-2
j_call: TRBJ1-3
cdr3_length: 17
d_call: NA
clone_size: few
cdr3_aa: CASSLDLGLDSGNTIYF
cdr3_nt: TGTGCCAGCAGCTTAGATCTGGGTCTCGACTCTGGAAACACCATATATTTT

v_call: TRBV7-3
j_call: TRBJ1-1
cdr3_length: 15
d_call: NA
clone_size: NA
cdr3_aa: CASSRGGAGPTEAFF
cdr3_nt: TGTGCCAGCAGTCGAGGAGGGGCAGGGCCTACCGAAGCTTTCTTT

v_call: TRBV7-2
j_call: TRBJ1-1
cdr3_length: 15
d_call: TRBD1
clone_size: once
cdr3_aa: CASSPRTGDDTEAFF
cdr3_nt: TGTGCCAGCAGCCCGCGGACAGGGGACGACACTGAAGCTTTCTTT

v_call: TRBV19
j_call: TRBJ1-2
cdr3_length: 16
d_call: NA
clone_size: NA
cdr3_aa: CASSIDRRTAHYGYTF
cdr3_nt: TGTGCCAGTAGTATAGACCGCCGGACAGCTCACTATGGCTACACCTTC

v_call: TRBV2
j_call: TRBJ2-5
cdr3_length: 14
d_call: TRBD2
clone_size: NA
cdr3_aa: CASSSGGGQETQYF
cdr3_nt: TGTGCCAGCAGTAGCGGGGGGGGGCAAGAGACCCAGTACTTC

v_call: TRBV11-2
j_call: TRBJ1-1
cdr3_length: 14
d_call: NA
clone_size: NA
cdr3_aa: CASSLDPGSTEAFF
cdr3_nt: TGTGCCAGCAGCTTAGATCCGGGGAGCACTGAAGCTTTCTTT

v_call: TRBV28
j_call: TRBJ1-2
cdr3_length: 15
d_call: NA
clone_size: NA
cdr3_aa: CATTEGGLTTYGYTF
cdr3_nt: TGTGCCACCACTGAGGGAGGACTGACAACGTATGGCTACACCTTC

v_call: TRBV4-3
j_call: TRBJ1-1
cdr3_length: 16
d_call: TRBD1
clone_size: NA
cdr3_aa: CASSQEMQGGNTEAFF
cdr3_nt: TGCGCCAGCAGCCAAGAGATGCAGGGGGGCAACACTGAAGCTTTCTTT

v_call: TRBV28
j_call: TRBJ1-2
cdr3_length: 15
d_call: NA
clone_size: NA
cdr3_aa: CASTWGGPGVDGYTF
cdr3_nt: TGTGCCAGCACCTGGGGGGGCCCAGGGGTGGACGGCTACACCTTC

v_call: TRBV10-3
j_call: TRBJ1-5
cdr3_length: 15
d_call: TRBD1
clone_size: NA
cdr3_aa: CAISGGQGANQPQHF
cdr3_nt: TGTGCCATCAGTGGTGGACAGGGGGCCAATCAGCCCCAGCATTTT

v_call: TRBV2
j_call: TRBJ1-2
cdr3_length: 13
d_call: TRBD1
clone_size: NA
cdr3_aa: CASSAGRGYGYTF
cdr3_nt: TGTGCCAGCAGTGCGGGCAGGGGGTATGGCTACACCTTC

v_call: TRBV7-2
j_call: TRBJ2-3
cdr3_length: 18
d_call: TRBD1
clone_size: NA
cdr3_aa: CASSLPGQVYPSTDTQYF
cdr3_nt: TGTGCCAGCAGCCTGCCGGGACAGGTCTACCCTAGCACAGATACGCAGTATTTT

v_call: TRBV30
j_call: TRBJ1-1
cdr3_length: 14
d_call: NA
clone_size: NA
cdr3_aa: CAWSTGGVGTEAFF
cdr3_nt: TGTGCCTGGAGTACTGGGGGAGTAGGGACTGAAGCTTTCTTT

v_call: TRBV5-5
j_call: TRBJ2-1
cdr3_length: 15
d_call: TRBD1
clone_size: NA
cdr3_aa: CASSEDRGLVGEQFF
cdr3_nt: TGTGCCAGCAGCGAGGACAGGGGGCTTGTTGGTGAGCAGTTCTTC

v_call: TRBV13
j_call: TRBJ2-2
cdr3_length: 14
d_call: NA
clone_size: NA
cdr3_aa: CASNLIGGTGELFF
cdr3_nt: TGTGCCAGCAACTTAATTGGGGGAACCGGGGAGCTGTTTTTT

v_call: TRBV9
j_call: TRBJ1-5
cdr3_length: 15
d_call: NA
clone_size: NA
cdr3_aa: CASSADGDPNQPQHF
cdr3_nt: TGTGCCAGCAGCGCCGACGGGGACCCCAATCAGCCCCAGCATTTT

v_call: TRBV29-1
j_call: TRBJ2-7
cdr3_length: 12
d_call: NA
clone_size: few
cdr3_aa: CSVSFVSYEQYF
cdr3_nt: TGCAGCGTTTCGTTCGTCTCCTACGAGCAGTACTTC

v_call: TRBV20-1
j_call: TRBJ1-2
cdr3_length: 10
d_call: NA
clone_size: once
cdr3_aa: CSARGEGYTF
cdr3_nt: TGCAGTGCTAGGGGGGAAGGCTACACCTTC

v_call: TRBV11-3
j_call: TRBJ2-1
cdr3_length: 15
d_call: NA
clone_size: NA
cdr3_aa: CASSLRGTGGNEQFF
cdr3_nt: TGTGCCAGCAGCTTAAGGGGGACGGGGGGAAATGAGCAGTTCTTC

v_call: TRBV30
j_call: TRBJ1-4
cdr3_length: 14
d_call: TRBD1
clone_size: few
cdr3_aa: CAWSLGGINEKLFF
cdr3_nt: TGTGCCTGGAGTCTAGGGGGCATTAATGAAAAACTGTTTTTT

v_call: TRBV28
j_call: TRBJ2-7
cdr3_length: 13
d_call: TRBD1
clone_size: NA
cdr3_aa: CASTGQGPYEQYF
cdr3_nt: TGTGCCAGCACAGGACAGGGCCCCTACGAGCAGTACTTC

v_call: TRBV4-2
j_call: TRBJ1-5
cdr3_length: 17
d_call: NA
clone_size: NA
cdr3_aa: CASSQDWGSYGGQPQHF
cdr3_nt: TGTGCCAGCAGCCAAGATTGGGGAAGCTATGGTGGTCAGCCCCAGCATTTT

v_call: TRBV4-1
j_call: TRBJ2-2
cdr3_length: 15
d_call: TRBD2
clone_size: NA
cdr3_aa: CASGRGMKNTGELFF
cdr3_nt: TGCGCCAGCGGGCGGGGGATGAAGAACACCGGGGAGCTGTTTTTT

v_call: TRBV15
j_call: TRBJ2-3
cdr3_length: 17
d_call: NA
clone_size: NA
cdr3_aa: CATSRDGSGGGTDTQYF
cdr3_nt: TGTGCCACCAGCAGAGATGGCTCGGGGGGCGGCACAGATACGCAGTATTTT

v_call: TRBV28
j_call: TRBJ1-1
cdr3_length: 13
d_call: NA
clone_size: NA
cdr3_aa: CASSAGLNTEAFF
cdr3_nt: TGTGCCAGCAGTGCAGGTCTGAACACTGAAGCTTTCTTT

v_call: TRBV7-8
j_call: TRBJ1-2
cdr3_length: 16
d_call: NA
clone_size: NA
cdr3_aa: CASSLAGTLRNYGYTF
cdr3_nt: TGTGCCAGCAGCTTAGCCGGGACACTCAGGAACTATGGCTACACCTTC

v_call: TRBV28
j_call: TRBJ2-5
cdr3_length: 13
d_call: NA
clone_size: NA
cdr3_aa: CASHGRGWETQYF
cdr3_nt: TGTGCCAGTCATGGGCGGGGCTGGGAGACCCAGTACTTC

v_call: TRBV5-4
j_call: TRBJ2-7
cdr3_length: 12
d_call: NA
clone_size: NA
cdr3_aa: CASSSTGYEQYF
cdr3_nt: TGTGCCAGCAGCTCGACAGGCTACGAGCAGTACTTC

v_call: TRBV7-2
j_call: TRBJ2-5
cdr3_length: 14
d_call: NA
clone_size: NA
cdr3_aa: CASSLWSIVETQYF
cdr3_nt: TGTGCCAGCAGCTTATGGAGTATCGTAGAGACCCAGTACTTC

v_call: TRBV28
j_call: TRBJ1-4
cdr3_length: 14
d_call: NA
clone_size: NA
cdr3_aa: CASSRDAFNEKLFF
cdr3_nt: TGTGCCAGCAGTCGGGACGCCTTTAATGAAAAACTGTTTTTT

v_call: TRBV18
j_call: TRBJ2-3
cdr3_length: 16
d_call: NA
clone_size: NA
cdr3_aa: CASSKELGSRTDTQYF
cdr3_nt: TGTGCCAGCTCGAAAGAGTTAGGGTCTCGCACAGATACGCAGTATTTT

v_call: TRBV9
j_call: TRBJ2-6
cdr3_length: 18
d_call: TRBD1
clone_size: NA
cdr3_aa: CASSPEGQGLWGANVLTF
cdr3_nt: TGTGCCAGCAGCCCCGAGGGACAGGGATTATGGGGGGCCAACGTCCTGACTTTC

v_call: TRBV5-5
j_call: TRBJ1-1
cdr3_length: 15
d_call: NA
clone_size: once
cdr3_aa: CASSLFGGRNTEAFF
cdr3_nt: TGTGCCAGCAGCTTGTTTGGGGGCAGGAACACTGAAGCTTTCTTT

v_call: TRBV5-1
j_call: TRBJ2-1
cdr3_length: 12
d_call: NA
clone_size: NA
cdr3_aa: CASSLEDNEQFF
cdr3_nt: TGCGCCAGCAGCTTGGAAGACAATGAGCAGTTCTTC

v_call: TRBV5-1
j_call: TRBJ2-5
cdr3_length: 13
d_call: NA
clone_size: NA
cdr3_aa: CASSLGGAETQYF
cdr3_nt: TGCGCCAGCAGCTTGGGGGGGGCAGAGACCCAGTACTTC

v_call: TRBV18
j_call: TRBJ1-6
cdr3_length: 15
d_call: NA
clone_size: NA
cdr3_aa: CASSPAGQESSPLHF
cdr3_nt: TGTGCCAGCTCACCGGCGGGCCAGGAGAGTTCACCCCTCCACTTT

v_call: TRBV2
j_call: TRBJ1-2
cdr3_length: 14
d_call: TRBD1
clone_size: NA
cdr3_aa: CASTPGQENYGYTF
cdr3_nt: TGTGCCAGCACCCCGGGACAGGAAAACTATGGCTACACCTTC

v_call: TRBV4-1
j_call: TRBJ1-2
cdr3_length: 14
d_call: NA
clone_size: once
cdr3_aa: CASSQGIQYYGYTF
cdr3_nt: TGCGCCAGCAGCCAAGGAATCCAGTACTATGGCTACACCTTC

v_call: TRBV19
j_call: TRBJ1-5
cdr3_length: 13
d_call: NA
clone_size: NA
cdr3_aa: CASSIRIYQPQHF
cdr3_nt: TGTGCCAGTAGTATCAGGATCTATCAGCCCCAGCATTTT

v_call: TRBV28
j_call: TRBJ1-5
cdr3_length: 15
d_call: NA
clone_size: NA
cdr3_aa: CASRSGGEGDQPQHF
cdr3_nt: TGTGCCAGCAGATCGGGGGGCGAGGGGGATCAGCCCCAGCATTTT

v_call: TRBV28
j_call: TRBJ2-4
cdr3_length: 16
d_call: TRBD1
clone_size: NA
cdr3_aa: CASSNEQGSAKNIQYF
cdr3_nt: TGTGCCAGCAGTAACGAACAGGGGAGTGCCAAAAACATTCAGTACTTC

v_call: TRBV10-3
j_call: TRBJ2-7
cdr3_length: 13
d_call: NA
clone_size: NA
cdr3_aa: CAISETNLYEQYF
cdr3_nt: TGTGCCATCAGTGAGACAAATTTATACGAGCAGTACTTC

v_call: TRBV27
j_call: TRBJ2-7
cdr3_length: 14
d_call: TRBD1
clone_size: few
cdr3_aa: CASSYAGQGYEQYF
cdr3_nt: TGTGCCAGCAGTTACGCCGGACAGGGATACGAGCAGTACTTC

v_call: TRBV2
j_call: TRBJ2-5
cdr3_length: 14
d_call: TRBD1
clone_size: NA
cdr3_aa: CASRGMTGMETQYF
cdr3_nt: TGTGCCAGCAGGGGAATGACAGGGATGGAGACCCAGTACTTC

v_call: TRBV11-3
j_call: TRBJ2-3
cdr3_length: 15
d_call: TRBD2
clone_size: NA
cdr3_aa: CASSPEAGGKDTQYF
cdr3_nt: TGTGCCAGCAGCCCAGAAGCGGGGGGAAAAGATACGCAGTATTTT

v_call: TRBV30
j_call: TRBJ2-6
cdr3_length: 17
d_call: NA
clone_size: NA
cdr3_aa: CAWRRGRLMSGANVLTF
cdr3_nt: TGTGCCTGGAGGAGGGGGAGGCTAATGTCTGGGGCCAACGTCCTGACTTTC

v_call: TRBV6-1
j_call: TRBJ2-5
cdr3_length: 15
d_call: NA
clone_size: NA
cdr3_aa: CASSDLGGGQETQYF
cdr3_nt: TGTGCCAGCAGTGATCTGGGGGGAGGCCAAGAGACCCAGTACTTC

v_call: TRBV7-9
j_call: TRBJ2-1
cdr3_length: 14
d_call: NA
clone_size: NA
cdr3_aa: CASSLTDGYNEQFF
cdr3_nt: TGTGCCAGCAGCTTAACGGACGGATACAATGAGCAGTTCTTC

v_call: TRBV10-3
j_call: TRBJ1-6
cdr3_length: 16
d_call: NA
clone_size: NA
cdr3_aa: CAISEGGAGTGSPLHF
cdr3_nt: TGTGCCATCAGTGAGGGAGGGGCAGGAACTGGATCACCCCTCCACTTT

v_call: TRBV4-3
j_call: TRBJ1-4
cdr3_length: 15
d_call: NA
clone_size: NA
cdr3_aa: CASSQGRGWVEKLFF
cdr3_nt: TGCGCCAGCAGCCAAGGAAGGGGTTGGGTTGAAAAACTGTTTTTT

v_call: TRBV6-2/TRBV6-3
j_call: TRBJ2-7
cdr3_length: 13
d_call: NA
clone_size: NA
cdr3_aa: CASSLEGTYEQYF
cdr3_nt: TGTGCCAGCAGTTTAGAAGGAACCTACGAGCAGTACTTC